There are a few counts of the clone carrying this T cell receptor (beta chain). The sample is drawn from a study of CD8+ T cells in alopecia areata. The overall study: The study gave tofacitinib for 6 to 18 months, then 6 months off drug.

RNA extraction was followed by reverse transcription into cDNA, which acted as the sequencing template. Clones were sequenced by immunoSEQ multiplex PCR, and TCRdb holds only the in-frame ones, with some missing. The data hold roughly 100,000 clones, with 40% to 50% observed a single time. Germline assignment: CDR1 MNHNS and CDR2 SASEGT. V lost 6 bases, J lost 0 bases, and 3 bases lay in between. The length of the CDR3 is 13 residues. Stated treatment: oral pan-JAK inhibitor, 5-10 mg twice daily. Lesional scalp tissue (obtained by punch biopsy) and peripheral blood were collected from alopecia areata patients.

The chain has TRBV6-1 and TRBJ2-6; D remains unclear. The TCR was taken from a human donor with alopecia areata. The source material was CD8+ T cells sorted from blood, sampled at week 24, from a patient treated with tofacitinib. The CDR3 protein is CASSGSGANVLTF. The CDR3 DNA is TGTGCCAGCAGCGGCTCTGGGGCCAACGTCCTGACTTTC.